The next 21 T cell receptor beta chains were all read from a single sample in a study of T-cell reconstitution after alpha-beta-depleted transplantation in children (dated by TCRdb to 2016 to 2017). The meaning of the sample's treatment or condition label: allogeneic hematopoietic cell transplantation with graft depleted of TCRalphabeta T cells and CD19 B cells. Libraries were constructed by PCR. Reads for this sample came from an Illumina HiSeq 2500. TCR library preparation used molecular barcoding, with unique molecular identifiers applied to normalize quantification of the TCRbeta repertoire. TCRdb itself trimmed the public reads at Q25 with fastp, ran MiXCR and retained productive beta chains. One record per CDR3 amino acid sequence lists the most common genes and DNA. This sample is represented by approximately 630,000 distinct CDR3 sequences; around 14% of them were singletons. Of the sample, 0.79% falls within the top ten clones.

The source was PBMCs, collected before TCRalphabeta/CD19-depleted stem cell transplant. Source of these receptors: a girl aged 2-10 years with congenital amegakaryocytic thrombocytopenia, due to receive a stem cell transplant.

This clonotype has just a few counts. The rearrangement links TRBV20-1 to TRBJ2-5; TRBD2 matches at 12 bases. The CDR3 has 20 residues. From germline, CDR1 is DFQATT and CDR2 SNEGSKA (reference sequence). The J segment lost 4 bases and the V segment lost 3 bases, leaving 21 bases of the junction unmatched. CDR3 DNA sequence: TGCAGTGCTAGGAGTAGGTCCCCTTCCCTAGCGGGAGGGATCGCAGAGACCCAGTACTTC. It codes for CSARSRSPSLAGGIAETQYF.

This clonotype was seen ten or more times. The chain uses TRBV20-1 and TRBJ2-7, with a weak D call TRBD2 (5 bases). Germline loops: CDR1 DFQATT, CDR2 SNEGSKA (reference sequence). This CDR3 has 14 amino acids. Trimming removed 1 base at V and 2 bases at J, with 12 bases between. This CDR3 reads CSARAPTGTYEQYF. The CDR3 coding sequence is TGCAGTGCTAGAGCTCCTACGGGGACCTACGAGCAGTACTTC.

This clonotype came up many times. This sequence joins TRBV5-1 and TRBJ2-1; D is uncertain. Deletions cut 0 bases from V and 8 bases from J, with 18 bases between. This CDR3 contains 16 residues. Germline V gene data show CDR1 as SGHRS and CDR2 as YFSETQ. This CDR3 is CASSLVGPVSSDEQFF. CDR3 bases: TGCGCCAGCAGCTTGGTTGGCCCAGTCTCCTCCGATGAGCAGTTCTTC.

The gene calls are TRBV19 and TRBJ1-2; no reliable D call. The germline CDR1 and CDR2 sequences are LNHDA and SQIVND (reference sequence). The CDR3 consists of 12 residues. V gave up 3 bases and J gave up 8 bases, with 10 bases separating them. In nucleotides, the CDR3 is TGTGCCAGTAGTATGGACGGGGTCGGCTACACCTTC. Protein: CASSMDGVGYTF.

The chain combines TRBV5-1 with TRBJ2-1; 8 bases are shared with TRBD2. The CDR3 is 12 residues long. With 4 bases clipped from V and 9 bases from J, the junction kept 3 bases outside the gene matches. Germline CDR1 and CDR2: SGHRS and YFSETQ. CDR3: CASSVGRGEQFF. DNA of the CDR3: TGCGCCAGCAGCGTCGGGAGGGGTGAGCAGTTCTTC.

This clonotype was counted ten times or more. This rearrangement joins TRBV7-9 to TRBJ2-5; possibly TRBD1 for D (6 bases). The CDR3 consists of 14 residues. Trimming removed 5 bases at V and 5 bases at J, with 15 bases between. CDR1 is SEHNR and CDR2 is FQNEAQ in the germline V gene (reference sequence). The CDR3 bases are TGTGCCAGCAGCCAATCAACAGGGTACGAGACCCAGTACTTC. Its translation: CASSQSTGYETQYF. The whole variable domain, remainder taken from reference TRBV7-9 and TRBJ2-5, is DTGVSQNPRHKITKRGQNVTFRCDPISEHNRLYWYRQTLGQGPEFLTYFQNEAQLEKSRLLSDRFSAERPKGSFSTLEIQRTEQGDSAMYLCASSQSTGYETQYFGPGTRLLVL.

This clonotype was seen many times. The chain joins TRBV10-3 to TRBJ2-2, with 9 positions matching TRBD2. Trimming at V came to 6 bases and at J to 6 bases, leaving 11 bases not matched to a gene. Germline loops: CDR1 ENHRY, CDR2 SYGVKD. The CDR3 extends over 16 amino acids. CDR3 DNA sequence: TGTGCCATCAGCCCGCGGGTAGCGGGAGATTCCGGGGAGCTGTTTTTT. Translating it yields CAISPRVAGDSGELFF.

The V call is TRBV20-1, the J call TRBJ2-1; D gene ambiguous. Trimming cost V 3 bases and J 9 bases, with 12 bases left between them. Germline V gene sequence: CDR1 DFQATT, CDR2 SNEGSKA (reference sequence). The CDR3 runs to 12 residues. The CDR3 reads CSASPNLIEQFF. CDR3 bases: TGCAGTGCTAGCCCAAACTTAATTGAGCAGTTCTTC.

This clonotype was detected once. A much larger clonotype is one base distant, so this may be a read error. The chain links TRBV20-1 to TRBJ2-7; 10 positions match TRBD1. This CDR3 contains 14 residues. CDR1 is DFQATT and CDR2 is SNEGSKA in the germline V gene (reference sequence). CDR3 DNA: TGCAGTGCTAGTCAGGGACAGGGGTTTTACGAGCGGTACTTC. Amino acids: CSASQGQGFYERYF.

The table lists this clonotype with many counts. J is TRBJ2-5 and V is TRBV27, with 10 bases that match TRBD2. This CDR3 has 14 amino acids. Trimming took 7 bases from V and 2 from J; bases not matched to a gene: 4. Germline V gives CDR1 MNHEY, CDR2 SMNVEV (reference sequence). CDR3 amino acids: CASNWGLAQETQYF. The CDR3 DNA reads as TGTGCCAGCAACTGGGGACTAGCGCAAGAGACCCAGTACTTC.

This clonotype was counted only a few times. The chain couples TRBV20-1 to TRBJ2-2; a weak D match, TRBD2 (5 bases). Germline assignment: CDR1 DFQATT and CDR2 SNEGSKA (reference sequence). Trimming shortened V by 5 bases and J by 5 bases, and 15 bases separated the two germline ends. The CDR3 sequence is 14 residues long. For the CDR3, the DNA is TGCAGTGCTTTTGCGGACTGGGAGACCGGGGAGCTGTTTTTT. Protein sequence: CSAFADWETGELFF.

Regarding this clonotype: Being one base from a much bigger clone, this may be a read error. The rearrangement uses TRBV12-3 or TRBV12-4 and TRBJ1-3; tentative D call: TRBD1 (6 bases). V was trimmed by 5 bases and J by 6 bases, leaving 17 bases between them. The CDR3 totals 15 residues. The CDR3 reads CASSETGTYANTIYF. The DNA of the CDR3 is TGTGCCAGCAGTGAGACAGGTACCTACGCAAACACCATATATTTT.

In DNA form, the CDR3 reads TGCGCCAGCAGCCAAGGCAAGATCGAGGACAGGAGGAAGGATACGCAGTATTTT. As protein: CASSQGKIEDRRKDTQYF. This chain joins TRBV4-1 and TRBJ2-3; 7 nucleotides match TRBD1. Germline V gene data show CDR1 as MGHRA and CDR2 as YSYEKL. V lost 1 base and J lost 6; bases outside the gene matches: 16. CDR3 length: 18 residues.

The chain carries TRBV6-1 and TRBJ2-5; D remains ambiguous. The CDR3 is made up of 14 amino acids. Germline loops: CDR1 MNHNS, CDR2 SASEGT. V lost 0 bases to trimming and J lost 7 bases, with 12 bases between them. This CDR3 reads CASSEALVGRTQYF. The CDR3, as DNA: TGTGCCAGCAGTGAAGCGCTGGTCGGTAGGACCCAGTACTTC.

Regarding this clonotype: This may come from a read error, since a much larger clone is one base off. The chain is built from TRBV5-6 and TRBJ1-6; a weak D match, TRBD1 (5 bases). V dropped 1 base and J dropped 9 bases, with 17 bases sitting between them. The germline V gene encodes CDR1 SGHDT and CDR2 YYEEEE. This CDR3 contains 16 residues. The CDR3 region is CASSLRRRGASSPLHF. CDR3 coding DNA: TGTGCCAGCAGCTTGCGGAGAAGGGGCGCCTCTTCACCCCTCCACTTT.

Comments on this clonotype: A much larger clonotype is one base distant, so this may be a read error. The CDR3 bases are TGTGCCAGCGGTTTGAACGCAGGGTGGGGGGACTATGGCTACACCTTC. This gives the protein CASGLNAGWGDYGYTF. The chain employs TRBV6-5 and TRBJ1-2, with TRBD1 as a possible D gene (5 bases). CDR1 MNHEY and CDR2 SVGAGI come from the germline V gene. Trimming took off 8 bases at V and 3 bases at J, with 22 bases between the two ends. The CDR3 runs 16 residues.

In this sample, this clonotype turned up many times. The chain links TRBV7-9 to TRBJ2-7; 9 bases fit TRBD2. V lost 2 bases to trimming and J lost 4 bases; unmatched junction nucleotides: 3. This CDR3 is built from 14 residues. Germline lookup yields CDR1 SEHNR and CDR2 FQNEAQ (reference sequence). The CDR3 nucleotides read TGTGCCAGCAGCTTAACACTAGCGGGTTACGAGCAGTACTTC. It encodes CASSLTLAGYEQYF.

This clonotype was seen ten or more times. This rearrangement joins TRBV5-1 to TRBJ1-4, with D hard to call. V lost 3 bases to trimming and J lost 4 bases, with 10 bases between them. Germline values: CDR1 SGHRS, CDR2 YFSETQ. This CDR3 is built from 14 residues. Written as DNA, the CDR3 is TGCGCCAGCAGCTCCGAGGGATTTAATGAAAAACTGTTTTTT. It codes for CASSSEGFNEKLFF.

V gene TRBV25-1 combines with J gene TRBJ2-7; 7 bases align to TRBD2. CDR1 is MGHDK, CDR2 SYGVNS, per germline. This CDR3 spans 16 amino acids. The V and J ends lost 1 base and 5 bases, in that order; junction bases with no gene match: 11. In nucleotides, the CDR3 is TGTGCCAGCAGTGAATCCGGGACTACCCTCAAGAACGAGCAGTACTTC. It yields the protein CASSESGTTLKNEQYF.

This clonotype appeared many times. The chain combines TRBV7-6 with TRBJ2-5, with D tentatively TRBD1 (5 bases). The CDR3 is 16 residues long. Germline V gene sequence: CDR1 SGHVS, CDR2 FNYEAQ. V was clipped by 5 bases and J by 1 base, with 17 bases between them. CDR3 in amino acids: CASSTTGSPIQETQYF. The CDR3 nucleotides read TGTGCCAGCAGCACCACAGGTTCCCCTATCCAAGAGACCCAGTACTTC. Full variable domain (outside the CDR3, taken from reference TRBV7-6 and TRBJ2-5): GAGVSQSPRYKVTKRGQDVALRCDPISGHVSLYWYRQALGQGPEFLTYFNYEAQQDKSGLPNDRFSAERPEGSISTLTIQRTEQRDSAMYRCASSTTGSPIQETQYFGPGTRLLVL.

This clonotype came up a few times. V and J are TRBV12-3 or TRBV12-4 and TRBJ2-7; 11 bases are shared with TRBD2. V dropped 6 bases and J dropped 3; count of bases not matched to a gene: 7. CDR3 length: 15 amino acids. The CDR3 DNA sequence: TGTGCCAGCAGCACGGGACTAGCGGATGGCTACGAGCAGTACTTC. Translation gives CASSTGLADGYEQYF.